The 17 T cell receptor beta chains presented below share a single source sample, sequenced in a study of blood T cells in healthy people across ages. A sample-barcoded 5' primer and a J-beta primer mix were used in a second PCR of roughly 7 to 11 cycles. TCRdb called the 5' RACE reads again in MiXCR, with one record for every CDR3 protein. Of fewer than 2,000,000 distinct CDR3 sequences in the sample, around 42% were seen once. Sequencing was done on a sample of blood. The receptors originated from a human donor in good health.

The table lists this clonotype with a few counts. The chain employs TRBV29-1 and TRBJ1-1; TRBD1 is a possible D gene (5 bases). Per germline, CDR1 SQVTM and CDR2 ANQGSEA. V shed 8 bases and J shed 4 bases, with 20 bases lying between them. This CDR3 is built from 14 residues. The CDR3 reads CSTPGPDIFTEAFF. CDR3 coding DNA: TGCAGCACCCCGGGACCGGACATTTTCACTGAAGCTTTCTTT.

This clonotype has more than one count but fewer than ten. This CDR3 is CSARDQGGYTF. The CDR3 DNA is TGCAGTGCTAGAGATCAAGGCGGCTACACCTTC. The chain recombines TRBV20-1 with TRBJ1-2, with D unresolved. V dropped 0 bases and J dropped 8 bases, with 7 bases sitting between them. This CDR3 is built from 11 residues. Per the germline V gene, CDR1 is DFQATT and CDR2 is SNEGSKA (reference sequence).

This chain uses TRBV27 with TRBJ1-2, with D possibly matching TRBD1 (6 bases). V was trimmed by 6 bases and J by 5 bases, leaving 19 bases between them. Looked up from germline, CDR1 is MNHEY and CDR2 is SMNVEV (reference sequence). The CDR3 runs 15 residues. The CDR3 DNA follows: TGTGCCAGCAGATACACAACGACAGGATTTTATGGCTACACCTTC. This sequence encodes CASRYTTTGFYGYTF.

This clonotype was counted only a few times. The gene calls are TRBV27 and TRBJ1-6; 8 bases map to TRBD1. Trimming took 6 bases from V and 7 from J; bases not matched to a gene: 14. The CDR3 consists of 17 residues. Germline CDR1 and CDR2: MNHEY and SMNVEV (reference sequence). The CDR3 region has the DNA TGTGCCAGCAGCCCAATTTCACCAGGGGGCTTGAATTCACCCCTCCACTTT. This codes for CASSPISPGGLNSPLHF.

This clonotype was detected a few times. This chain joins TRBV20-1 and TRBJ2-3; 12 nucleotides align to TRBD2. This CDR3 is 14 amino acids long. Germline values: CDR1 DFQATT, CDR2 SNEGSKA (reference sequence). J gave up 6 bases and V 4 bases, and 5 bases lay outside the gene matches. The CDR3 bases are TGCAGTGCTACTAGCGGGGGGGCAGGGGATACGCAGTATTTT. This codes for CSATSGGAGDTQYF.

Turning to this clonotype: A much larger clone lies one base from this, so it may be a read error. The chain recombines TRBV15 with TRBJ2-7; D unresolved. The CDR3 has 12 residues. Germline values: CDR1 LNHNV, CDR2 YYDKDF (reference sequence). CDR3 in DNA: TGTGCCACCGGCAGGAACCCCTACGAGCAGTACTTC. This sequence encodes CATGRNPYEQYF. Filled out from reference TRBV15 and TRBJ2-7, the complete variable domain reads DAMVIQNPRYQVTQFGKPVTLSCSQTLNHNVMYWYQQKSSQAPKLLFHYYDKDFNNEADTPDNFQSRRPNTSFCFLDIRSPGLGDTAMYLCATGRNPYEQYFGPGTRLTVT.

The table lists this clonotype with a count of one. One end of the junction is discordant with germline, which a read error may explain. CDR3 residues: CVSLLGHSYSPLHF. The DNA of the CDR3 is TGTGTCAGCTTACTGGGACACTCATATTCACCCCTCCACTTT. The chain is built from TRBV18 and TRBJ1-6; the D gene is possibly TRBD1 (6 bases). From germline, CDR1 is KGHSH and CDR2 LQKENI. CDR3 length: 14 amino acids. The full variable domain, rest sourced from reference TRBV18 and TRBJ1-6, is NAGVMQNPRHLVRRRGQEARLRCSPMKGHSHVYWYRQLPEEGLKFMVYLQKENIIDESGMPKERFSAEFPKEGPSILRIQQVVRGDSAAYFCVSLLGHSYSPLHFGNGTRLTVT.

The chain recombines TRBV10-3 with TRBJ2-5, with D tentatively TRBD2 (6 bases). This CDR3 has 15 amino acids. Trimming took 7 bases from V and 0 from J, leaving 15 bases between them. Germline CDR1 ENHRY, CDR2 SYGVKD. In DNA, the CDR3 is TGTGCCATCAAGGCGGGACTGACGTACCAAGAGACCCAGTACTTC. Translation gives CAIKAGLTYQETQYF.

This clonotype was counted a few times. V and J are TRBV28 and TRBJ2-7; tentative D call: TRBD1 (6 bases). Germline assignment: CDR1 MDHEN and CDR2 SYDVKM. The CDR3 contains 16 residues. Trimming removed 7 bases at V and 0 bases at J, with 19 bases between. CDR3 bases: TGTGCCAGCATCGCATCTGGACAGCAGAGCTCCTACGAGCAGTACTTC. Translating it yields CASIASGQQSSYEQYF.

This clonotype occurred once. Germline is not matched at one junction end, which may reflect a read error. The V and J genes are TRBV20-1 and TRBJ2-1, with D perhaps TRBD2 (5 bases). The CDR3 extends over 11 amino acids. Per germline, CDR1 DFQATT and CDR2 SNEGSKA (reference sequence). The DNA of the CDR3 is TGCAGTGGGGAAATCGGGATTGAGCGGTTCTTC. This gives the protein CSGEIGIERFF.

The gene calls are TRBV4-3 and TRBJ1-2, with 7 bases matching TRBD1. The V gene's germline CDR1 is LGHNA and CDR2 YSLEER. J gave up 3 bases and V 2 bases, and 12 bases lay outside the gene matches. This CDR3 spans 17 amino acids. The CDR3 is CASSQYDRVILYYGYTF. DNA for the CDR3: TGCGCCAGCAGCCAATACGACAGGGTCATCCTTTACTATGGCTACACCTTC.

The rearrangement joins TRBV9 to TRBJ2-1; D may be TRBD1 (6 bases). The CDR3 totals 12 residues. Germline CDR1 SGDLS, CDR2 YYNGEE. With 3 bases removed from V and 8 bases from J, the gap between germline ends came to 9 bases. In DNA, the CDR3 is TGTGCCAGCAGCGACGGGACACATGAGCAGTTCTTC. As protein: CASSDGTHEQFF.

The sample holds a few counts of this clonotype. The V and J genes are TRBV5-6 and TRBJ2-4; 7 bases are shared with TRBD2. Unmatched junction bases numbered 9, after V lost 3 bases and J lost 6 bases. Germline values: CDR1 SGHDT, CDR2 YYEEEE. The CDR3 covers 15 residues. The CDR3 here is CASSSPGGVPNIQYF. The CDR3 DNA reads as TGTGCCAGCAGCTCTCCTGGGGGGGTACCAAACATTCAGTACTTC. Full variable domain (missing parts from reference TRBV5-6 and TRBJ2-4): DAGVTQSPTHLIKTRGQQVTLRCSPKSGHDTVSWYQQALGQGPQFIFQYYEEEERQRGNFPDRFSGHQFPNYSSELNVNALLLGDSALYLCASSSPGGVPNIQYFGAGTRLSVL.

The chain recombines TRBV7-2 with TRBJ2-1, with D uncertain. Between the trimmed V and J ends, which lost 1 base and 7 bases, there was a span of 14 bases. Per germline, CDR1 SGHTA and CDR2 FQGNSA. The CDR3 extends over 15 amino acids. The CDR3 coding sequence is TGTGCCAGCAGCTTAGGTAACACTATGAGAAATGAGCAGTTCTTC. Encoded protein: CASSLGNTMRNEQFF.

The chain combines TRBV15 with TRBJ1-2; TRBD1 might be the D (5 bases). Germline V gene data show CDR1 as LNHNV and CDR2 as YYDKDF (reference sequence). With 1 base removed from V and 2 bases from J, the gap between germline ends came to 17 bases. This CDR3 has 17 residues. CDR3 DNA sequence: TGTGCCACCAGCAGAGGGGGCCGCGGGAGGACCAACTATGGCTACACCTTC. Its translation is CATSRGGRGRTNYGYTF.

CDR3 coding DNA: TGTGCCACCAGTGAGTTGGGAGATACGCAGTATTTT. It encodes CATSELGDTQYF. V usage is TRBV15 and J usage is TRBJ2-3; no definite D call. There are 12 residues in the CDR3. The V end was cut by 6 bases, the J end by 5 bases, with 9 bases between. CDR1 and CDR2 (germline): LNHNV, YYDKDF (reference sequence).

This clonotype was seen many times. This chain links TRBV6-5 with TRBJ2-4, with D possibly TRBD1 on 6 matching bases. Deletions cut 5 bases from V and 0 bases from J, with 11 bases between. This CDR3 is built from 15 residues. Germline V gives CDR1 MNHEY, CDR2 SVGAGI. This CDR3 is CASSQDRIAKNIQYF. The DNA for the CDR3 is TGTGCCAGCAGTCAGGACAGAATAGCCAAAAACATTCAGTACTTC.